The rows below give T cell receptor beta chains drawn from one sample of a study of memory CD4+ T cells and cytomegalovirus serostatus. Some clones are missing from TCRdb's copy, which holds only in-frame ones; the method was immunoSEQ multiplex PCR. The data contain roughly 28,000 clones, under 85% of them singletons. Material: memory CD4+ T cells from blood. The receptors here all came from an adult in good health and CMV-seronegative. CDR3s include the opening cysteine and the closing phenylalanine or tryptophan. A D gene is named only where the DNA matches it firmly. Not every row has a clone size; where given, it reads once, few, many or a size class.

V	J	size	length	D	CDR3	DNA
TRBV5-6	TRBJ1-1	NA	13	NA	CASSFPRTVEAFF	TGTGCCAGCAGCTTTCCTCGGACAGTTGAAGCTTTCTTT
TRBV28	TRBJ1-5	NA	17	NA	CASSLGRGTYSNQPQHF	TGTGCCAGCAGTTTAGGGCGGGGGACTTATAGCAATCAGCCCCAGCATTTT
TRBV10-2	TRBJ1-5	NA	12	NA	CASSRVDQPQHF	TGCGCCAGCAGTAGAGTAGATCAGCCCCAGCATTTT
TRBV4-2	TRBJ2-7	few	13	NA	CASSQERNREQYF	TGTGCCAGCAGCCAAGAGAGGAATCGCGAGCAGTACTTC
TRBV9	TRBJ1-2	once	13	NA	CASSLGEIGGYTF	TGTGCCAGCAGCTTGGGGGAGATTGGGGGCTACACCTTC
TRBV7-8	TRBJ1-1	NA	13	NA	CASSLDGLGAAFF	TGTGCCAGCAGCTTAGATGGTTTGGGCGCGGCTTTCTTT
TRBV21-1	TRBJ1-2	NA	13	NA	CASSKGGGNGYTF	TGTGCCAGCAGCAAAGGGGGGGGTAATGGCTACACCTTC
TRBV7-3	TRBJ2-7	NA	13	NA	CASSLTVSREQYF	TGTGCCAGCAGCTTAACGGTTAGTCGCGAGCAGTACTTC
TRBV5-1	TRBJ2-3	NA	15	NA	CASSLGPLGTDTQYF	TGCGCCAGCAGCTTGGGACCCCTCGGCACAGATACGCAGTATTTT
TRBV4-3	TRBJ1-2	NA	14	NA	CASRATGSANGYTF	TGCGCCAGCAGGGCAACAGGGAGCGCAAATGGCTACACCTTC
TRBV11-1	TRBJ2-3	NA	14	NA	CASSLSPRVDTQYF	TGTGCCAGCAGCTTAAGTCCCAGGGTAGATACGCAGTATTTT
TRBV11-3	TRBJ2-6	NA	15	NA	CASSLGGRGANVLTF	TGTGCCAGCAGCTTAGGGGGGAGAGGGGCCAACGTCCTGACTTTC
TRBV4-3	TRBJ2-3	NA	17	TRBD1	CASSQDRDRAITDTQYF	TGCGCCAGCAGCCAAGATCGAGACAGGGCGATCACAGATACGCAGTATTTT
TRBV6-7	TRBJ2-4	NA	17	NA	CAAVWRGTPLAKNIQYF	TGCGCTGCCGTCTGGCGGGGAACTCCACTAGCCAAAAACATTCAGTACTTC
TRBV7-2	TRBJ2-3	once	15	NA	CASSLFSGNTDTQYF	TGTGCCAGCAGCTTATTCTCGGGGAACACAGATACGCAGTATTTT
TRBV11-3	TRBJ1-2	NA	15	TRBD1	CASSLDGDRGYGYTF	TGTGCCAGCAGCTTAGATGGAGACAGGGGTTATGGCTACACCTTC
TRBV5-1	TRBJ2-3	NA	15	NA	CASSQTGANTDTQYF	TGCGCCAGCAGCCAGACCGGGGCTAACACAGATACGCAGTATTTT
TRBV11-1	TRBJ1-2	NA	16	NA	CASSLGGHLSDYGYTF	TGTGCCAGCAGCTTGGGCGGACATCTCAGTGACTATGGCTACACCTTC
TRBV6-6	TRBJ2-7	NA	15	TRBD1	CASSYDTQGADEQYF	TGTGCCAGCAGTTACGATACACAGGGGGCCGACGAGCAGTACTTC
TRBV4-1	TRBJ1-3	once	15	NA	CASSGTVGFGNTIYF	TGCGCCAGCAGCGGGACCGTTGGGTTTGGAAACACCATATATTTT
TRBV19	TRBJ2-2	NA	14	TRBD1	CASNRQGDTGELFF	TGTGCCAGTAATAGACAGGGCGACACCGGGGAGCTGTTTTTT
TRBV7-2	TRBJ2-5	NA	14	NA	CASSDATKSETQYF	TGTGCCAGCAGCGACGCGACGAAATCGGAGACCCAGTACTTC
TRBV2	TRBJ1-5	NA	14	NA	CASSRLNSNQPQHF	TGTGCCAGCAGTAGACTCAATAGCAATCAGCCCCAGCATTTT
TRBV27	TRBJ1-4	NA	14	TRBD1	CASSPGTGREKLFF	TGTGCTAGCAGTCCCGGGACAGGCCGTGAAAAACTGTTTTTT
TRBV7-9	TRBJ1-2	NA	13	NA	CASSFGVSYGYTF	TGTGCCAGCAGCTTCGGGGTTAGCTATGGCTACACCTTC
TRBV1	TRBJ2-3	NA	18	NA	CTSSPPVRGGASTDTQYF	TGCACCAGCAGCCCCCCGGTCCGCGGGGGGGCTAGCACAGATACGCAGTATTTT
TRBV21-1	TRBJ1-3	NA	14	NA	CASSSGLRGNTIYF	TGTGCCAGCAGCAGTGGTCTCAGAGGAAACACCATATATTTT
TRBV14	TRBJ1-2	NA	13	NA	CASSQFSSSTYTF	TGTGCCAGCAGCCAATTTTCCTCTAGCACCTACACCTTC
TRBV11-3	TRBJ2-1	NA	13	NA	CASSLGLANQQFF	TGTGCCAGCAGCTTAGGTTTAGCCAATCAGCAGTTCTTC
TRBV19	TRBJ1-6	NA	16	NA	CASSTPGSSYNSPLHF	TGTGCCAGTAGTACCCCCGGAAGCTCCTATAATTCACCCCTCCACTTT
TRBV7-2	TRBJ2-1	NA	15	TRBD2	CASSPGREGRNEQFF	TGTGCCAGCAGCCCAGGACGGGAGGGGCGAAATGAGCAGTTCTTC
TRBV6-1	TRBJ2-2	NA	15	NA	CASSPLTGNTGELFF	TGTGCCAGCAGCCCTCTCACAGGGAACACCGGGGAGCTGTTTTTT
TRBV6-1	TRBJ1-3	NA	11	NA	CASIIGNTIYF	TGTGCCAGCATTATTGGAAACACCATATATTTT
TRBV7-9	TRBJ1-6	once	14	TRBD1	CASSWGQVGSPLHF	TGTGCCAGCAGCTGGGGACAGGTTGGTTCACCCCTCCACTTT
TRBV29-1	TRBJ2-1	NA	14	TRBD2	CSVEDGGGNDEQFF	TGCAGCGTTGAAGATGGCGGGGGGAATGATGAGCAGTTCTTC
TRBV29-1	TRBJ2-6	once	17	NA	CSAHTGLSSSGANVLTF	TGCAGCGCGCATACCGGGTTATCAAGCTCTGGGGCCAACGTCCTGACTTTC
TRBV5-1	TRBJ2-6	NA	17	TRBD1	CASSLDRVGSGANVLTF	TGCGCCAGCAGCCTGGACAGGGTGGGGTCTGGGGCCAACGTCCTGACTTTC
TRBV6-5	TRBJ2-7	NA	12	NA	CASSESSYEQYF	TGTGCCAGCAGTGAAAGCTCCTACGAGCAGTACTTC
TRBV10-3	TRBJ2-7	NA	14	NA	CAISESTGHYEQYF	TGTGCCATCAGTGAGTCGACGGGACACTACGAGCAGTACTTC
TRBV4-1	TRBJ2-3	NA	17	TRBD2	CASSGGILSGGTDTQYF	TGCGCCAGCAGCGGTGGGATCCTTAGCGGGGGCACAGATACGCAGTATTTT
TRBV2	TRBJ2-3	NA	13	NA	CASSRQGGDTQYF	TGTGCCAGCAGCCGACAGGGAGGGGATACGCAGTATTTT
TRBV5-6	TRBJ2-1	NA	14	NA	CASSERGVGDEQFF	TGTGCCAGCAGCGAGCGAGGGGTGGGCGATGAGCAGTTCTTC
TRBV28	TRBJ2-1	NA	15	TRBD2	CASSFSAGGPGEQFF	TGTGCCAGCAGTTTTTCTGCGGGGGGGCCGGGTGAGCAGTTCTTC
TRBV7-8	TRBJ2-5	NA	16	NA	CASSLRTDPRGETQYF	TGTGCCAGCAGCCTCCGGACTGACCCGAGGGGCGAGACCCAGTACTTC
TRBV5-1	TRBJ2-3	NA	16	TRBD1	CASSRRTGGSTDTQYF	TGCGCCAGCAGCAGAAGGACAGGGGGTAGCACAGATACGCAGTATTTT
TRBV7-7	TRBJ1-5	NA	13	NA	CASSPHHGQPQHF	TGTGCTAGCAGCCCCCACCACGGTCAGCCCCAGCATTTT
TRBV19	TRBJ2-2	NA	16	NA	CASASRQARDTGELFF	TGTGCCAGTGCCTCCAGACAGGCCAGGGACACCGGGGAGCTGTTTTTT
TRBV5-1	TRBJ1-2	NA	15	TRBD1	CASSPRQGDLYGYTF	TGCGCCAGCAGCCCGCGACAGGGGGACTTGTATGGCTACACCTTC
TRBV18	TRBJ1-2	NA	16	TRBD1	CASSIAGTGSMYGYTF	TGTGCCAGCTCGATCGCCGGGACAGGGTCCATGTATGGCTACACCTTC
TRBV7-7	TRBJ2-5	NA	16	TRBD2	CASSRLAGGLGETQYF	TGTGCTAGCAGCCGACTAGCGGGGGGCCTCGGAGAGACCCAGTACTTC
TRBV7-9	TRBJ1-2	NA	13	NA	CASSLAGGKGYTF	TGTGCCAGCAGCTTAGCAGGGGGGAAGGGCTACACCTTC
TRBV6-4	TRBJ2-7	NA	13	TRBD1	CASRRQGGYEQYF	TGTGCCAGCAGGCGACAGGGGGGTTACGAGCAGTACTTC
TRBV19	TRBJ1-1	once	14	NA	CASSNVRVSAEAFF	TGTGCCAGTAGTAATGTCAGGGTGTCCGCTGAAGCTTTCTTT
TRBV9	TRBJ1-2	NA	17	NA	CASSVGPGAEGNYGYTF	TGTGCCAGCAGCGTAGGGCCCGGGGCGGAGGGTAACTATGGCTACACCTTC
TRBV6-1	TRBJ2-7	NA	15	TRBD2	CASSVLASGSYEQYF	TGTGCCAGCAGTGTTCTCGCTAGCGGATCCTACGAGCAGTACTTC
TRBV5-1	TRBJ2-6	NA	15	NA	CASSPEGVGANVLTF	TGCGCCAGCAGCCCGGAGGGGGTTGGGGCCAACGTCCTGACTTTC
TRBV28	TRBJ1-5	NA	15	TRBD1	CASTALARGHQPQHF	TGTGCCAGCACCGCCTTGGCCAGGGGGCATCAGCCCCAGCATTTT
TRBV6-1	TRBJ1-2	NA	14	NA	CASSPRRDGNGYTF	TGTGCCAGCAGTCCGCGGCGGGACGGCAATGGCTACACCTTC
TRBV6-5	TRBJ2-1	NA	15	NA	CASSPFVATLSEQFF	TGTGCCAGCAGCCCCTTTGTGGCGACTTTGAGTGAGCAGTTCTTC